Listed below are T cell receptor beta chains from one sample, sequenced in a study of cytomegalovirus exposure and HLA in healthy donors. TCRdb keeps only in-frame clones here, not all; method: immunoSEQ multiplex PCR. This sample carries 150,000 to 200,000 clones, under 70% of them seen once, and the ten largest clones take around 9.3%. Sequenced sample: PBMCs. Receptor source: a man under 40 in good health and CMV-seropositive. Each CDR3 is given with its conserved first and last residue. A D gene is named only where the DNA matches it firmly. Only part of the rows carry a size: once, few, many, or a class if the clone is expanded.

cdr3_aa cdr3_nt d_call v_call clone_size j_call
CASSVGQGSSGANVLTF TGTGCCAGCAGCGTCGGACAGGGTAGCTCTGGGGCCAACGTCCTGACTTTC TRBD1 TRBV9 once TRBJ2-6
CASSPLAGGSYNEQFF TGTGCCAGCTCACCACTGGCAGGGGGGTCCTACAATGAGCAGTTCTTC - TRBV18 - TRBJ2-1
CATSSRIRGQRNQPQHF TGTGCCACCAGCAGCCGAATAAGGGGGCAGCGCAATCAGCCCCAGCATTTT TRBD1 TRBV15 - TRBJ1-5
CASRRQGAGSPYGYTF TGTGCCAGCAGGCGACAGGGGGCTGGTTCTCCCTATGGCTACACCTTC TRBD1 TRBV7-9 once TRBJ1-2
CASTPTGIYGEKLFF TGCGCCAGCACCCCTACAGGGATCTATGGGGAAAAACTGTTTTTT - TRBV5-1 - TRBJ1-4
CASSARTGGPILDTEAFF TGTGCCAGCAGTGCCCGGACAGGGGGCCCCATCTTGGACACTGAAGCTTTCTTT TRBD1 TRBV25-1 - TRBJ1-1
CASSDQPGSFEQFF TGTGCCAGCAGCGACCAGCCGGGGAGTTTTGAGCAGTTCTTC - TRBV7-9 few TRBJ2-1
CASSLEATSGRRPQYF TGTGCCAGCAGCTTGGAAGCGACTAGCGGGAGGAGGCCCCAGTACTTC TRBD2 TRBV5-4 - TRBJ2-5
CASSVDYRFDGYTF TGTGCCAGCAGCGTAGATTACAGGTTCGATGGCTACACCTTC - TRBV9 - TRBJ1-2
CASSSQGGNEELFF TGTGCCAGTAGTAGCCAGGGAGGGAATGAAGAACTGTTTTTT - TRBV19 - TRBJ1-4
CASRRAGANEKLFF TGTGCCAGCAGGAGGGCTGGCGCTAATGAAAAACTGTTTTTT - TRBV5-4 - TRBJ1-4
CASSTDREDEQFF TGTGCCAGCAGCACCGACAGGGAGGATGAGCAGTTCTTC - TRBV21-1 - TRBJ2-1
CASSTGTGTWEQYF TGTGCCAGCAGTACCGGGACAGGGACGTGGGAGCAGTACTTC TRBD1 TRBV6-1 - TRBJ2-5
CASSASSLDIQYF TGTGCCAGCAGCGCCTCTAGTCTTGACATTCAGTACTTC - TRBV11-3 once TRBJ2-4
CASSADGTDYNPQHF TGCGCCAGCAGCGCCGACGGGACAGATTACAATCCCCAGCATTTT TRBD1 TRBV5-1 - TRBJ1-5
CASSPDRSTDTQYF TGTGCCAGCAGCCCGGACAGGAGCACAGATACGCAGTATTTT TRBD1 TRBV7-9 - TRBJ2-3
CASSSGLVWLF TGTGCCAGCAGCTCTGGACTAGTTTGGTTGTTC TRBD2 TRBV5-5 few TRBJ2-7
CASSGRAGGTNEQFF TGCGCCAGCAGTGGACGAGCGGGGGGCACGAATGAGCAGTTCTTC TRBD2 TRBV10-1 few TRBJ2-1
CASSRQATNEKLFF TGCGCCAGCAGCCGACAGGCAACTAATGAAAAACTGTTTTTT - TRBV5-1 few TRBJ1-4
CASSPNRAREKLFF TGTGCCAGCAGTCCGAACAGGGCTCGGGAAAAACTGTTTTTT - TRBV7-2 - TRBJ1-4
CASSSSWDRPQETQYF TGTGCCAGTAGTAGCTCCTGGGACAGACCCCAAGAGACCCAGTACTTC TRBD1 TRBV19 once TRBJ2-5
CASRGQGLNTEAFF TGCGCCAGCAGGGGACAGGGTTTGAACACTGAAGCTTTCTTT TRBD1 TRBV5-1 - TRBJ1-1
CASSSPLQAAYEQYF TGTGCCAGCAGCTCCCCCTTGCAGGCCGCCTACGAGCAGTACTTC - TRBV7-9 - TRBJ2-7
CASSLVSGARETQYF TGCGCCAGCAGCTTGGTATCTGGAGCGAGAGAGACCCAGTACTTC - TRBV5-1 - TRBJ2-5
CASSFKPGGEEDTQYF TGTGCCAGCAGCTTTAAACCAGGGGGCGAAGAAGATACGCAGTATTTT TRBD1 TRBV7-3 - TRBJ2-3
CASRGPNQPQHF TGTGCGAGTAGGGGGCCAAATCAGCCCCAGCATTTT TRBD1 TRBV28 few TRBJ1-5
CASSSRQGFGSGEQYF TGCGCCAGCAGCTCGAGACAGGGTTTTGGGTCGGGCGAGCAGTACTTC TRBD1 TRBV5-1 - TRBJ2-7
CASSDSATNEKLFF TGTGCCAGTAGTGACTCAGCAACTAATGAAAAACTGTTTTTT - TRBV19 - TRBJ1-4
CASSIRAGLASNEQFF TGTGCCAGTAGTATTAGGGCGGGACTAGCGAGCAATGAGCAGTTCTTC TRBD2 TRBV19 few TRBJ2-1
CASSLGGGNYGYTF TGTGCCAGCAGCTTGGGAGGTGGAAACTATGGCTACACCTTC - TRBV5-6 - TRBJ1-2
CASSKALTTYSNQPQHF TGTGCCAGCAGCAAAGCGCTGACAACTTATAGCAATCAGCCCCAGCATTTT - TRBV21-1 - TRBJ1-5
CASSFTEQETQYF TGTGCCAGCAGCTTTACAGAACAAGAGACCCAGTACTTC - TRBV11-1 - TRBJ2-5
CASSHAVERQREPHNEQFF TGCGCCAGCAGTCACGCGGTCGAACGACAGCGGGAGCCCCACAATGAGCAGTTCTTC TRBD2 TRBV23-1 - TRBJ2-1
CASTESLDFQPQHF TGTGCCAGTACTGAATCCCTGGACTTTCAGCCCCAGCATTTT - TRBV19 - TRBJ1-5
CASSPSLTNEQYF TGTGCCAGCAGCCCGAGCCTTACCAACGAGCAGTACTTC - TRBV6-5 - TRBJ2-7
CASSGDRDTGELFF TGTGCCAGCAGTGGGGACAGGGACACCGGGGAGCTGTTTTTT TRBD1 TRBV6-4 - TRBJ2-2
CASSLQGSGYTF TGTGCCAGCAGCTTACAGGGTTCTGGCTACACCTTC - TRBV7-9 - TRBJ1-2
CASSVEGSDTGELFF TGTGCCAGCAGCGTAGAGGGGTCGGACACCGGGGAGCTGTTTTTT - TRBV9 - TRBJ2-2
CASSRTGPEPFNQPQHF TGTGCCAGCAGCCGAACAGGGCCGGAACCCTTCAATCAGCCCCAGCATTTT - TRBV27 - TRBJ1-5
CASRRTGVLTEAFF TGTGCCAGCAGACGGACAGGGGTGCTCACTGAAGCTTTCTTT TRBD1 TRBV2 - TRBJ1-1
CASKTFRMNTEAFF TGTGCCAGCAAGACTTTCCGAATGAACACTGAAGCTTTCTTT - TRBV28 - TRBJ1-1
CASSSSRDFEQFF TGTGCCAGTAGTTCCTCCAGGGATTTCGAGCAGTTCTTC - TRBV19 - TRBJ2-1
CSVEGTGIVANEQFF TGCAGCGTTGAAGGTACAGGGATAGTGGCTAATGAGCAGTTCTTC - TRBV29-1 few TRBJ2-1
CSVFPGQGTGELFF TGCAGCGTATTTCCGGGACAGGGGACCGGGGAGCTGTTTTTT TRBD1 TRBV29-1 - TRBJ2-2
CASSTFREDKNIQYF TGTGCCAGTAGTACATTCAGGGAAGACAAAAACATTCAGTACTTC - TRBV19 few TRBJ2-4
CASSSSLANEQFF TGTGCCAGCAGCTCCTCCCTAGCCAATGAGCAGTTCTTC - TRBV11-3 - TRBJ2-1
CASRASGGNTIYF TGTGCCAGCAGGGCCTCCGGGGGAAACACCATATATTTT - TRBV27 few TRBJ1-3
CASSLVGQDGYTF TGTGCCAGCAGTTTAGTAGGACAGGATGGCTACACCTTC TRBD1 TRBV27 - TRBJ1-2
CASSQDFSRYEQYF TGCGCCAGCAGCCAAGATTTTTCGCGCTACGAGCAGTACTTC - TRBV4-1 - TRBJ2-7
CAIGQGFVPYNEQFF TGTGCCATTGGACAGGGCTTTGTCCCCTACAATGAGCAGTTCTTC TRBD1 TRBV10-3 - TRBJ2-1
CASIPGQGIFETQYF TGTGCCAGCATCCCGGGACAGGGGATCTTCGAGACCCAGTACTTC TRBD1 TRBV2 - TRBJ2-5
CASSPGQDFLVEQFF TGCGCCAGCAGCCCCGGACAGGATTTCTTGGTTGAGCAGTTCTTC TRBD1 TRBV4-1 once TRBJ2-1
CSSTPGTGDGYTF TGCAGCTCAACGCCCGGGACAGGGGATGGCTACACCTTC TRBD1 TRBV29-1 once TRBJ1-2
CASSYSNRHQPQHF TGTGCCAGCAGTTACTCGAACAGGCATCAGCCCCAGCATTTT - TRBV6-5 few TRBJ1-5